This T cell receptor (beta chain) is drawn from a study of identifying expanded T cells in peripheral blood. Whole-study findings and limits: Roughly two-week clone count variance significantly increased as total template count grew. Over around two and four weeks, about 17 and 20 clones changed, versus around 1.3 between replicates.

In the case of this clone: Its antigen remains unidentified.

TCRdb's table, derived via immunoSEQ multiplex PCR, lists solely in-frame clones and lacks some. The sample includes more than 50,000 clones, about four fifths of them seen just once. The V gene end was trimmed by 1 base and the J gene end by 7 bases; junction bases not matched to a gene: 13. The CDR3 has 18 amino acids. The germline CDR1 and CDR2 sequences are LNHDA and SQIVND (reference sequence). Sequencing used blood. The clonotype originates from a person between 18 and 75 years old in good health. The genes are TRBV19 and TRBJ2-2, with 9 nucleotides matching TRBD2. The CDR3 nucleotides read TGTGCCAGTAGTATAGGTTTGATAGCGGGAGTAATCGGCGGGGAGCTGTTTTTT. Protein: CASSIGLIAGVIGGELFF.